One and the same sample provided the 2 T cell receptor beta chains below, sequenced in a study of cytomegalovirus exposure and HLA in healthy donors. The PCR was carried out with 60 Vbeta primers and 13 Jbeta primers. Clones were read by immunoSEQ multiplex PCR, and TCRdb kept only the in-frame ones, dropping some. The table records 120,000 or so clones, over 70% of them present only once. Sequenced input: PBMCs. The receptors were sampled from a woman aged 45 to 65 in good health and CMV-seronegative.

This clone was detected a few times. The chain couples TRBV6-1 to TRBJ2-5; 7 nucleotides agree with TRBD1. Gene TRBJ2-7 matches the end of the DNA better, so the J call may be wrong. The germline V gene has CDR1 MNHNS and CDR2 SASEGT. The CDR3 is 14 amino acids. The CDR3 loop reads CAIRPDRVGYEQYF. DNA for the CDR3: TGTGCCATTCGGCCCGACAGGGTGGGGTACGAGCAGTACTTC.

V usage is TRBV11-2 and J usage is TRBJ2-1; 14 positions match TRBD2. Germline-derived CDR1 and CDR2 are SGHAT and FQNNGV. Losses at the gene ends were 5 bases for V and 7 bases for J; bases not matched to a gene: 13. CDR3 length: 18 amino acids. For the CDR3, the DNA is TGTGCCAGCAGCCCATCTAAGGGGACTAGCGGGAGAAGTAATGAGCAGTTCTTC. Translated, it gives CASSPSKGTSGRSNEQFF.